A single sample is the source of the 4 T cell receptor beta chains below, sequenced in a study of cytomegalovirus exposure and HLA in healthy donors. TCRdb's copy holds only in-frame clones and misses some; the assay was immunoSEQ multiplex PCR. The table has approximately 180,000 clones, more than 75% seen once. The sequencing input was PBMCs. The source of these receptors is a man aged 18 to 35 in good health and CMV-seropositive.

J is TRBJ2-7 and V is TRBV6-1; D ambiguous. V was cut by 5 bases and J by 2 bases, with 10 bases left in between. This CDR3 has 13 amino acids. Germline CDR1 and CDR2: MNHNS and SASEGT. The CDR3 DNA follows: TGTGCCAGCAGTTCACCGGTTACCTACGAGCAGTACTTC. Translation gives CASSSPVTYEQYF.

The V gene is TRBV27, the J gene TRBJ2-1; D may be TRBD2 (5 bases). The germline V gene encodes CDR1 MNHEY and CDR2 SMNVEV (reference sequence). The CDR3 loop spans 15 amino acids. V lost 5 bases and J lost 8, with 19 bases in between. The CDR3 here is CASSRPAGTRDEQFF. Here the CDR3 DNA reads TGTGCCAGCAGTCGGCCGGCGGGCACAAGGGATGAGCAGTTCTTC.

The V gene is TRBV13, the J gene TRBJ2-2; weak D call: TRBD2 (5 bases). The CDR3 runs to 13 residues. The ends were cut back, 4 bases at V and 7 bases at J, with 10 bases in the middle. Germline V gene lookup returns CDR1 PRHDT and CDR2 FYEKMQ (reference sequence). CDR3 sequence (DNA): TGTGCCAGCAGCTCGGGGAATGTCGGGGAGCTGTTTTTT. Encoded protein: CASSSGNVGELFF.

The rearrangement uses TRBV18 and TRBJ2-5, with a tentative D call TRBD2 (6 bases). The CDR3 contains 16 residues. Germline-derived CDR1 and CDR2 are KGHSH and LQKENI. V lost 3 bases and J lost 1, with 15 bases in between. The CDR3 protein is CASSPPNSGLQETQYF. The DNA of the CDR3 is TGTGCCAGCTCACCTCCAAACAGCGGGCTCCAAGAGACCCAGTACTTC.